The rows below give T cell receptor beta chains drawn from one sample of a study of cytomegalovirus exposure and HLA in healthy donors. This table comes from immunoSEQ multiplex PCR, and its TCRdb copy is limited to in-frame clones, with some not included. This sample carries under 95,000 clones, with about 0.5% going to the ten biggest clones. Sequences were obtained from PBMCs. These receptors originate from a man over 45 in good health and CMV-seronegative. Each CDR3 is given with its conserved first and last residue. Each record gives: J gene, V gene, D gene, CDR3 DNA, CDR3 protein. The D gene is left open where the match is weak.

>TRBJ2-3|TRBV6-5|.
TGTGCCAGCAAGGAGCGGGTTAGCACAGATACGCAGTATTTT
CASKERVSTDTQYF
>TRBJ2-7|TRBV19|TRBD1
TGTGCCAGCAATTCCCCGGGACAGGGGGCCTACGAGCAGTACTTC
CASNSPGQGAYEQYF
>TRBJ2-2|TRBV30|.
TGTGCCTGGAGTCAGGGGCCCGGGGAGCTGTTTTTT
CAWSQGPGELFF
>TRBJ2-5|TRBV25-1|TRBD2
TGTGCCAGCAGTTATGGGCGGCGGGGGGGGCAAGGGGAGACCCAGTACTTC
CASSYGRRGGQGETQYF
>TRBJ2-3|TRBV4-3|.
TGCGCCAGCAGCCAAGATTTGATCTTCTACACAGATACGCAGTATTTT
CASSQDLIFYTDTQYF
>TRBJ2-7|TRBV7-6|TRBD1
TGTGCCAGTTCGACAGGGGCCCCAAACGAGCAGTACTTC
CASSTGAPNEQYF
>TRBJ2-3|TRBV6-5|.
TGTGCCAGCAGTTACTCGGGGCGACACACAGATACGCAGTATTTT
CASSYSGRHTDTQYF
>TRBJ1-4|TRBV7-9|TRBD1
TGTGCCAGCAGCATTCAGGGGGGAACTAATGAAAAACTGTTTTTT
CASSIQGGTNEKLFF
>TRBJ2-1|TRBV6-5|.
TGTGCCAGCAGTTCGCAAGTGGGGGGGCGGGAGCAGTTCTTC
CASSSQVGGREQFF
>TRBJ2-3|TRBV7-3|TRBD2
TGTGCCAGCAGCCGGACTAGTAGCACAGATACGCAGTATTTT
CASSRTSSTDTQYF
>TRBJ2-7|TRBV9|.
TGTGCCAGCAGCCTGTTCTCCTACGAGCAGTACTTC
CASSLFSYEQYF
>TRBJ2-5|TRBV27|TRBD2
TGTGCCAGCAGTTTAGGGGGACTAGCGGGGGGGCAGGAGACCCAGTACTTC
CASSLGGLAGGQETQYF
>TRBJ2-5|TRBV27|.
TGTGCCAGCAGTTTAGGCCTAGCGACCCAAGAGACCCAGTACTTC
CASSLGLATQETQYF
>TRBJ1-5|TRBV28|.
TGTGCCAGCAGTTTGGGAGGGGGGAGCAATCAGCCCCAGCATTTT
CASSLGGGSNQPQHF
>TRBJ2-1|TRBV29-1|.
TGCAGCGTTGCAGGGACTCCCAGCTCCTACAATGAGCAGTTCTTC
CSVAGTPSSYNEQFF
>TRBJ2-7|TRBV18|TRBD1
TGTGCCAGCTCGCCGGAGGGACAGGGTTTAGTGCAGTACTTC
CASSPEGQGLVQYF
>TRBJ1-1|TRBV27|.
TGTGCCAGCAGTTTATTGGAGGGTTCGAACACTGAAGCTTTCTTT
CASSLLEGSNTEAFF
>TRBJ1-2|TRBV5-4|.
TGTGCCAGCAGCCTCCCAACCCGACAGGATGAACAAGGCTACACCTTC
CASSLPTRQDEQGYTF
>TRBJ2-3|TRBV28|.
TGTGCCAGCAGATTAAGGGGGTCTAGCACAGATACGCAGTATTTT
CASRLRGSSTDTQYF
>TRBJ2-1|TRBV6-5|.
TGTGCCAGCAGTTACCCCACAGGTAGGGGGAATGAGCAGTTCTTC
CASSYPTGRGNEQFF
>TRBJ1-2|TRBV9|TRBD1
TGTGCCAGCAGCGTAGGAGGGACAGGCGCCTATGGCTACACCTTC
CASSVGGTGAYGYTF
>TRBJ2-2|TRBV29-1|.
TGCAGCGTTTTCATCGCCAGCGCGAACACCGGGGAGCTGTTTTTT
CSVFIASANTGELFF
>TRBJ2-5|TRBV2|.
TGTGCCAGCAGTGACAGCCAAGAGACCCAGTACTTC
CASSDSQETQYF
>TRBJ2-3|TRBV11-2|.
TGTGCCAGCAGCCCCCGGTTTCGGGGAAACGGGCCCACAGATACGCAGTATTTT
CASSPRFRGNGPTDTQYF
>TRBJ2-7|TRBV18|TRBD1
TGTGCCAGCTCACCACCGGGACAGGGGGCCTACGAGCAGTACTTC
CASSPPGQGAYEQYF
>TRBJ1-5|TRBV5-6|.
TGTGCCAGCAGCTTGAGCCGGGAAGGGGGTTTGTTTAGCAATCAGCCCCAGCATTTT
CASSLSREGGLFSNQPQHF
>TRBJ1-1|TRBV18|.
TGTGCCAGCTCACCAAACACGAACACTGAAGCTTTCTTT
CASSPNTNTEAFF
>TRBJ1-6|TRBV7-8|.
TGTGCCAGCAGCTTAGTTTTTTGTGAAGGACAGAGTTTT
CASSLVFCEGQSF
>TRBJ1-4|TRBV7-3|.
TGTGCCAGCAGCTTCGGAGGGAATAATGAAAAACTGTTTTTT
CASSFGGNNEKLFF
>TRBJ2-7|TRBV5-5|.
TGTGCCAGCAGCTTAATAGATCTAGACTCCTACGAGCAGTACTTC
CASSLIDLDSYEQYF
>TRBJ1-2|TRBV5-4|TRBD1
TGTGCCAGCAGCGAAGGGACAGGAGCTAACTATGGCTACACCTTC
CASSEGTGANYGYTF
>TRBJ2-3|TRBV27|.
TGTGCCAGCAGTCCGGGACTTCTAAGCACAGATACGCAGTATTTT
CASSPGLLSTDTQYF
>TRBJ2-1|TRBV9|TRBD2
TGTGCCAGCAGCAAACAACCGACCCTAGCGGACGCCTACAATGAGCAGTTCTTC
CASSKQPTLADAYNEQFF
>TRBJ1-6|TRBV11-2|.
TGTGCCAGCAGCTTAGGGTGGAGTTCACCCCTCCACTTT
CASSLGWSSPLHF
>TRBJ1-6|TRBV7-8|.
TGTGCCAGCAGCGAAGGACAACAGATCCCACCCCTCCACTTT
CASSEGQQIPPLHF
>TRBJ2-1|TRBV27|.
TGTGCCAGCAGTTTAGTACAGCACAATGAGCAGTTCTTC
CASSLVQHNEQFF
>TRBJ1-5|TRBV28|.
TGTGCCAGCAGTTTAATCCGCAGGGTGGGCAATCAGCCCCAGCATTTT
CASSLIRRVGNQPQHF
>TRBJ2-7|TRBV4-1|.
TGCGCCAGCAGCCAAGTTAGCGGAACCTACGAGCAGTACTTC
CASSQVSGTYEQYF
>TRBJ1-2|TRBV7-6|TRBD1
TGTGCCAGCAGCCCAAACAGGGGTAACTATGGCTACACCTTC
CASSPNRGNYGYTF
>TRBJ1-1|TRBV6-5|.
TGTGCCAGCAGTTACTCCCGACAATACACTGAAGCTTTCTTT
CASSYSRQYTEAFF
>TRBJ2-7|TRBV6-5|TRBD2
TGTGCCAGCAGTTATAGCGGGTCTACCTACGAGCAGTGCTTC
CASSYSGSTYEQCF
>TRBJ1-2|TRBV4-3|.
TGCGCCAGCAGCCAAGTTAAACAGGACTATGGCTACACCTTC
CASSQVKQDYGYTF
>TRBJ1-2|TRBV7-9|.
TGTGCCAGCAGCCCCGAGTGGAGTGGTGGCTACACCTTC
CASSPEWSGGYTF
>TRBJ2-3|TRBV18|TRBD1
TGTGCCAGCTCACCATCCAACAGGGGGACAGATACGCAGTATTTT
CASSPSNRGTDTQYF
>TRBJ2-5|TRBV9|.
TGTGCCAGCAGCCCCCGGGGGGCTGAGACCCAGTACTTC
CASSPRGAETQYF
>TRBJ2-5|TRBV7-3|TRBD1
TGTGCCAGCAGCCCTGGGACAGTAAAAGAGACCCAGTACTTC
CASSPGTVKETQYF
>TRBJ2-6|TRBV9|TRBD1
TGTGCCAGCAGCGTAGGGACAGGGGGATCTGGGGCCAACGTCCTGACTTTC
CASSVGTGGSGANVLTF
>TRBJ2-7|TRBV30|TRBD1
TGTGCCTGGACCGCGACAGGGGCCCACGAGCAGTACTTC
CAWTATGAHEQYF
>TRBJ2-7|TRBV10-1|TRBD1
TGCGCCAGCAGTGAGGGAGTGTATTTAATGGGGACAGGGATCCGCGAGCAGTACTTC
CASSEGVYLMGTGIREQYF